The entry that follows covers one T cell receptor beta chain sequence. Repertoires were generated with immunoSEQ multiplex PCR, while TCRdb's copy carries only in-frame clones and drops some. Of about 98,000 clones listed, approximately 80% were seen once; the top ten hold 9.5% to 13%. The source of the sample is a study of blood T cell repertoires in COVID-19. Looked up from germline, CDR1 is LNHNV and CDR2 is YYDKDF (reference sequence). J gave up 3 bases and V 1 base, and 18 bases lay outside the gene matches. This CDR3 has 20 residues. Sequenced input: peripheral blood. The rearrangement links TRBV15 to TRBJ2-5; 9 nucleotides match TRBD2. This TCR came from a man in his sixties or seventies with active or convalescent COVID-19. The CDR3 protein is CATSRAPGLAGGTLEETQYF. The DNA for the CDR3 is TGTGCCACCAGCAGAGCTCCGGGACTGGCGGGGGGGACCCTAGAAGAGACCCAGTACTTC.